A single TCR beta chain is shown here with its context. Donors consisted of healthy bone marrow donors. PCR employed 60 Vbeta and 13 Jbeta primers. In the authors' methods: The authors later counted roughly 87 million unique TCR beta chains, about 11 million of them shared. Only in-frame clones appear in the TCRdb table, and some are missing; sequencing was by immunoSEQ multiplex PCR. Clone size and V and J calls were adopted from that table, with D and trimming inferred from the DNA. The profile covers 110,000 to 150,000 clones, with around three quarters appearing a single time and roughly 1.9% taken by the ten largest. This CDR3 region has 13 residues. The germline V and J ends were trimmed by 5 bases and 3 bases, with 8 bases remaining between them. Germline lookup yields CDR1 MNHEY and CDR2 SMNVEV (reference sequence). The data stem from a study of cytomegalovirus exposure and HLA in healthy donors. Overall study context: Ancestry clustering placed roughly 86% of roughly 410 genotyped donors in the Caucasian-associated cluster.

The chain has TRBV27 and TRBJ1-5; D unclear. This receptor was taken from a woman aged 55-69 years in good health and CMV-seropositive. Source material: PBMCs. CDR3 in DNA: TGTGCCAGCAGTCCCCGAGACAATCAGCCCCAGCATTTT. It encodes CASSPRDNQPQHF.